The clone carrying this TCR beta chain has ten or more counts. Its antigen is undetermined. The data stem from a study of blood T cells in healthy people across ages. Study at large: For every two T cells, template switching captured about one barcoded beta molecule. General study findings and limits: When set beside aged donors, long-lived donors presented more naive CD4+ cells and higher diversity. Older age coincided with a roughly linear decline in TCR beta diversity per million T cells.

CDR3 length: 17 amino acids. The V gene end was trimmed by 3 bases and the J gene end by 3 bases; junction bases not matched to a gene: 9. The germline V gene has CDR1 SGHRS and CDR2 YFSETQ. For the second PCR, which ran for roughly 7 to 11 cycles, a sample-barcoded 5' primer and a J-beta primer mix were used. TCRdb passed the 5' RACE reads through MiXCR, listing each CDR3 protein once. Found here are 850,000 or so distinct CDR3 sequences, 29% of them singletons; the top ten hold roughly 17%. The genes are TRBV5-1 and TRBJ2-3, with 11 bases aligning to TRBD2. The sample comprised blood. The receptor was isolated from a woman of 80 years or more in good health. CDR3 sequence: CASSSSTSGVRTDTQYF. CDR3 in DNA: TGCGCCAGCAGCTCCTCGACTAGCGGGGTTCGGACAGATACGCAGTATTTT.